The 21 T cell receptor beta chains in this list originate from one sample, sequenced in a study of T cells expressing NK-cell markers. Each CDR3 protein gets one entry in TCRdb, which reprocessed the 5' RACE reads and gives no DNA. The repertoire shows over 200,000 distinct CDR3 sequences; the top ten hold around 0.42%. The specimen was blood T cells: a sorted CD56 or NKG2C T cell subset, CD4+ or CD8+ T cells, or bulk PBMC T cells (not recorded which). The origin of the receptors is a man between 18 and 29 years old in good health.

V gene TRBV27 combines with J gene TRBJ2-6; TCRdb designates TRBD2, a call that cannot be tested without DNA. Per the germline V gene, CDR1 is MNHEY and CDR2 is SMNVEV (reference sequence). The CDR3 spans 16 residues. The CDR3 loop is CASSDVRGSGANVLTF.

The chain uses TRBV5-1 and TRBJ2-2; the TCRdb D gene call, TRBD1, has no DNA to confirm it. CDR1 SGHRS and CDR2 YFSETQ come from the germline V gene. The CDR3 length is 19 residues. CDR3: CASSLSGTGTGGTTGELFF.

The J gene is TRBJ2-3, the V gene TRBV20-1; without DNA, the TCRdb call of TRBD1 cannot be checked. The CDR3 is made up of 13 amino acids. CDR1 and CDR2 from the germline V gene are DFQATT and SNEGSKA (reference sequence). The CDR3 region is CSASPATGDTQYF.

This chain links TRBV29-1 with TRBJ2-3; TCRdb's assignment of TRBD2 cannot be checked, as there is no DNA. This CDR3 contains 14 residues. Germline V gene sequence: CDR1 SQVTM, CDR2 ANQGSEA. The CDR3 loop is CSVGTSGTSDTQYF.

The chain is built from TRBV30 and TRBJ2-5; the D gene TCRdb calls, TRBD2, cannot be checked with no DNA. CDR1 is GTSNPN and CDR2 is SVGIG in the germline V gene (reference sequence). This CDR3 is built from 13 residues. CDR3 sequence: CAWRLSGQETQYF. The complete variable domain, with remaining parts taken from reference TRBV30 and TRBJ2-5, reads SQTIHQWPATLVQPVGSPLSLECTVEGTSNPNLYWYRQAAGRGLQLLFYSVGIGQISSEVPQNLSASRPQDRQFILSSKKLLLSDSGFYLCAWRLSGQETQYFGPGTRLLVL.

CDR3 sequence: CASSLDGGIDTQYF. V usage is TRBV12-3 or TRBV12-4 and J usage is TRBJ2-3; the TCRdb D gene call, TRBD2, has no DNA to confirm it. The CDR3 sequence is 14 residues long.

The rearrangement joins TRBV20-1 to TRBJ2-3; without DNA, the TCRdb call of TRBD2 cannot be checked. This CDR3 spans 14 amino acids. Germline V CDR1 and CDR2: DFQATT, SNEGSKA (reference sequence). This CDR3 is CSARVAGAVDTQYF.

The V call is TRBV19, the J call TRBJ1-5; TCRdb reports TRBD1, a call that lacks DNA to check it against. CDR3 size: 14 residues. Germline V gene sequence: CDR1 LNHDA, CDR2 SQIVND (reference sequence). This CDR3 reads CASIETGISQPQHF.

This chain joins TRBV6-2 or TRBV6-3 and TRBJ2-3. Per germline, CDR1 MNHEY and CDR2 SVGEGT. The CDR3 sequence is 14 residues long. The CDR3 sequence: CASRRGRDTDTQYF.

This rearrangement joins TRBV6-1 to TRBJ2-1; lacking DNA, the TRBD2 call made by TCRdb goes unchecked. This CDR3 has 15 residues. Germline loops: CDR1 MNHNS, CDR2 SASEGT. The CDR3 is CASRLSASGKDEQFF.

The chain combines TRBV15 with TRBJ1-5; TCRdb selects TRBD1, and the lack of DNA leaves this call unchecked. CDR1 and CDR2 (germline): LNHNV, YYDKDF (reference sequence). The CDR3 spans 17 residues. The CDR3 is CATSRVGQAWSNQPQHF. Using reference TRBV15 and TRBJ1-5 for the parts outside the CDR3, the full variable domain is DAMVIQNPRYQVTQFGKPVTLSCSQTLNHNVMYWYQQKSSQAPKLLFHYYDKDFNNEADTPDNFQSRRPNTSFCFLDIRSPGLGDTAMYLCATSRVGQAWSNQPQHFGDGTRLSIL.

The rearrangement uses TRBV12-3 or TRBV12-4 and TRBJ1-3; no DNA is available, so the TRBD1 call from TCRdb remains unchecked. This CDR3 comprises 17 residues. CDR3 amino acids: CASSLARGAPGRNTIYF.

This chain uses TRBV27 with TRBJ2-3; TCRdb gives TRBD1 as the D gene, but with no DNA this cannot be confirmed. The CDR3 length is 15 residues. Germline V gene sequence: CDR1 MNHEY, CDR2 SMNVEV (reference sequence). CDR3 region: CASAPWGTRTDTQYF.

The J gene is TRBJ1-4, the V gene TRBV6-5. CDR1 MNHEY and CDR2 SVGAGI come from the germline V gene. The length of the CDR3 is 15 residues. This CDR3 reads CASSSRRPAPEKLFF.

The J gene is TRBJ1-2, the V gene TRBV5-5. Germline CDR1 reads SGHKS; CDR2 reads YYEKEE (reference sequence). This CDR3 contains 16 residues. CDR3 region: CASSTNAGRIQGGYTF.

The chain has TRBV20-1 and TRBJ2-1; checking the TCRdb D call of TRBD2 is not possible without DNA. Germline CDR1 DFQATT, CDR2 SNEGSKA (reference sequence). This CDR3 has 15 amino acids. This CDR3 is CSARDRVGTPNEQFF.

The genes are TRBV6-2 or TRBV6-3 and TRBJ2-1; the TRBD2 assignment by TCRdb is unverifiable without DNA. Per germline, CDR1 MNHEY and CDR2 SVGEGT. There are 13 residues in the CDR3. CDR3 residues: CASSFLPTNEQFF.

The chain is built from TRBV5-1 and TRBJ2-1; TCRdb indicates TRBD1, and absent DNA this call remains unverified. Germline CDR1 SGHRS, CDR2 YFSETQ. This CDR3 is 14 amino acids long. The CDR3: CASSPIRAGNEQFF.

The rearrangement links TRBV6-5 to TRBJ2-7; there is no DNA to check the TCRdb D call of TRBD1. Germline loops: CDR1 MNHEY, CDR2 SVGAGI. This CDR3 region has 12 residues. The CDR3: CATQGSSYEQYF.

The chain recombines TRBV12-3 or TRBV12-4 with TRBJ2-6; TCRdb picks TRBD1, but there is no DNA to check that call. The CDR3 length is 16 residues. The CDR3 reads CASSRDRGLGANVLTF.

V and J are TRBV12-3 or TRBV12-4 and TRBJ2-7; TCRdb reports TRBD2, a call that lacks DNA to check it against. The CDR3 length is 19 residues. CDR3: CASRPLGASGSGSSYEQYF.